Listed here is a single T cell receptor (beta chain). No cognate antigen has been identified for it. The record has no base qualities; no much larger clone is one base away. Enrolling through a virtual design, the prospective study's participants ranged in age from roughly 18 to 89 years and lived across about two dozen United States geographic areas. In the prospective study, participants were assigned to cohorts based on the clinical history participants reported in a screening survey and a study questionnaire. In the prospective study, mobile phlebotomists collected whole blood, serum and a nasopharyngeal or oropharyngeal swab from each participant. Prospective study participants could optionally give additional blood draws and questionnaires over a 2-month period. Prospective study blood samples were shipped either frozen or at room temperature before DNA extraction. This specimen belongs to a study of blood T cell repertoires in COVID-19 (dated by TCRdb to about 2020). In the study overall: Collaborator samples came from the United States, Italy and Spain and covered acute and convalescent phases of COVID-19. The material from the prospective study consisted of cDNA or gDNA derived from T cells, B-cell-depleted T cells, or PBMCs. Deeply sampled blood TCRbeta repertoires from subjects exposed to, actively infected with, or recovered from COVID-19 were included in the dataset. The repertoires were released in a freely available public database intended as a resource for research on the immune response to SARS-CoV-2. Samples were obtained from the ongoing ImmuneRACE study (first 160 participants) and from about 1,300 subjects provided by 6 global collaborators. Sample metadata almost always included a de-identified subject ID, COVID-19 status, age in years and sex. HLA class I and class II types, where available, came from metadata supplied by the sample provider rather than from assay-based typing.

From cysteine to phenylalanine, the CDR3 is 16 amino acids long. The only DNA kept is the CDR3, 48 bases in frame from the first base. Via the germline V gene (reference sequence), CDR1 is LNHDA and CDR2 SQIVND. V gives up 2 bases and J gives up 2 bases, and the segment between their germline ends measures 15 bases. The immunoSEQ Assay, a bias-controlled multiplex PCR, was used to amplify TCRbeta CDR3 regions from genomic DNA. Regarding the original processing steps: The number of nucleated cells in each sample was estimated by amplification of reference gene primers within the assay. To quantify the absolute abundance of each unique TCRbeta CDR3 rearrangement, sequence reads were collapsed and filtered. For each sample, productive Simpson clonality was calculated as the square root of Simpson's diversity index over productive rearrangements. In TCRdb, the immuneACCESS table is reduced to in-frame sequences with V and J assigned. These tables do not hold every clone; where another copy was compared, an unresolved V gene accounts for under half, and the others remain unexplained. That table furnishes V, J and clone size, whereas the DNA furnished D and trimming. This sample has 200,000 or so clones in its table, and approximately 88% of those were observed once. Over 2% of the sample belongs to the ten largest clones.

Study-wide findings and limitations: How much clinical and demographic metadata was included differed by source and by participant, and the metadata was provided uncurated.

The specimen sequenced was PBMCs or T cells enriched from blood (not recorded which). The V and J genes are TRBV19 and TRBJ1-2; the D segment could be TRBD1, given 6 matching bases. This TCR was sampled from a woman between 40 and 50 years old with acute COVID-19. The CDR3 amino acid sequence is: CASSIIPGGRNYGYTF. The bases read TGTGCCAGTAGTATAATCCCGGGGGGGCGGAACTATGGCTACACCTTC.